This TCR beta chain was recorded in a study of blood T cell repertoires in COVID-19. Turning to the study itself: The samples span acute and convalescent COVID-19 from the United States, Italy and Spain. T cells, B-cell-depleted T cells, or PBMCs supplied cDNA or gDNA.

In the authors' methods: For nucleated cells, counts were estimated from reference gene primer amplification. Assay used: immunoSEQ multiplex PCR; TCRdb lists only in-frame clones, some missing. That table furnishes V, J and clone size, whereas the DNA furnished D and trimming. Seen here are around 200,000 clones, 87% observed once, and the top ten hold around 0.88%. Only one count was recorded for this clone. The sample holds other DNA sequences that translate to the same CDR3. Looked up from germline, CDR1 is SGDLS and CDR2 is YYNGEE. The CDR3 totals 14 residues. The V gene lost 4 bases and the J gene lost 2 bases, with 12 bases spanning the gap.

This chain joins TRBV9 and TRBJ1-2; D not certain. Sequenced material: peripheral blood. The clonotype was recovered from a woman in her late teens or twenties who had recovered from COVID-19. The CDR3 region has the DNA TGTGCCAGCAGCCCCAGTTTAACAAACTATGGCTACACCTTC. Translating gives CASSPSLTNYGYTF.